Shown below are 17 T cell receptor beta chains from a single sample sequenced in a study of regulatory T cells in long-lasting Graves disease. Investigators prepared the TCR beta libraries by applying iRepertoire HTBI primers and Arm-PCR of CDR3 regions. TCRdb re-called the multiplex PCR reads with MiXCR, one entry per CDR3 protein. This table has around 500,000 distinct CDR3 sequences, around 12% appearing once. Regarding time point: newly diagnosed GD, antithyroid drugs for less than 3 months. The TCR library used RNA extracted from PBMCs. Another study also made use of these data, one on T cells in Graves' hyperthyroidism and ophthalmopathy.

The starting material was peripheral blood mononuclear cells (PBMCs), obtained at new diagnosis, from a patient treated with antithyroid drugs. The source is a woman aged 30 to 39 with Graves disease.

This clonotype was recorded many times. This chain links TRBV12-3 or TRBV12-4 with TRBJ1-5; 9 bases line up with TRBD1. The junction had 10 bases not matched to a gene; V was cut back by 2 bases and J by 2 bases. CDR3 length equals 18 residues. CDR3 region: CASSLTGGGYSGNQPQHF. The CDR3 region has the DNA TGTGCCAGCAGTTTAACAGGGGGCGGATATTCGGGCAATCAGCCCCAGCATTTT.

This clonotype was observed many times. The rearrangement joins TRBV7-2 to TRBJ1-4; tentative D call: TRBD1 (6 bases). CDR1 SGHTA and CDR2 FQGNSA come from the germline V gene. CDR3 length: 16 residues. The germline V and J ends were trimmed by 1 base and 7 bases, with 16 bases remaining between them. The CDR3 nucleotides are TGTGCCAGCAGCTTAGGGGACACCCTGCGGGGTGAAAAACTGTTTTTT. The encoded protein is CASSLGDTLRGEKLFF.

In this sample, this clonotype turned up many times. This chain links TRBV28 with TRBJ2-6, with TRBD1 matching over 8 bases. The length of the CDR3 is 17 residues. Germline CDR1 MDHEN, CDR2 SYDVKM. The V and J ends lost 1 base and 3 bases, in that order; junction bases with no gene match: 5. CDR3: CASSLLTGGSGANVLTF. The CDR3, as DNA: TGTGCCAGCAGTTTATTAACAGGGGGGAGTGGGGCCAACGTCCTGACTTTC.

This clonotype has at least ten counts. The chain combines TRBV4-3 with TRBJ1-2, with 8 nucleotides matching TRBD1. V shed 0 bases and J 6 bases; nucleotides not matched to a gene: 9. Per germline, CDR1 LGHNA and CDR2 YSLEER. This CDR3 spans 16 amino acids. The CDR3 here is CASSQDRWQGANGYTF. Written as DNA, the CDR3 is TGCGCCAGCAGCCAAGATCGGTGGCAGGGGGCTAATGGCTACACCTTC.

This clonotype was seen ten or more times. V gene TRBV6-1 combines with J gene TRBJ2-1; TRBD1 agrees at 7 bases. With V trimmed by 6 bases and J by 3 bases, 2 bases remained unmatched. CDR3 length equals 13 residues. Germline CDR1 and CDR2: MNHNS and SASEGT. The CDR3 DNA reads TGTGCCAGCAGATGGGACAGCTACAATGAGCAGTTCTTC. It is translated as CASRWDSYNEQFF.

CDR3 sequence (DNA): TGTGCCAGCCGCCCATGGGGACAGGGGGAATCTGGGGCCAACGTCCTGACTTTC. Its protein product is CASRPWGQGESGANVLTF. The chain carries TRBV12-3 or TRBV12-4 and TRBJ2-6, with 11 bases fitting TRBD1. This CDR3 is 18 amino acids long. Trimming cost V 8 bases and J 1 base; bases outside gene matches: 10.

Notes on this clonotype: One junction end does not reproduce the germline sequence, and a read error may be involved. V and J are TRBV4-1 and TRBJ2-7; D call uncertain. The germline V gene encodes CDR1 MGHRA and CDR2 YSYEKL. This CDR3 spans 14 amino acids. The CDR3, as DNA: TGCGTCAGCAGCCAAGATTTGGGGTCCTACGAGCAGTACTTC. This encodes CVSSQDLGSYEQYF.

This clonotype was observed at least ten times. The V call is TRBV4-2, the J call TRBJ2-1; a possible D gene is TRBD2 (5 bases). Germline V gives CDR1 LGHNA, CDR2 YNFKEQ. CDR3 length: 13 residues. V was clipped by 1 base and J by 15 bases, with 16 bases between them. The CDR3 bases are TGTGCCAGCAGCCAAGGGGCGACGGGATGGCGGTTCTTC. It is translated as CASSQGATGWRFF.

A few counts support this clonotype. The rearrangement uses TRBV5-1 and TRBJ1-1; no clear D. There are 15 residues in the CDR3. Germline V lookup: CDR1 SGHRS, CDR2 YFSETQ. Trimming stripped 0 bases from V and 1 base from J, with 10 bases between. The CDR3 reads CASSLVVGPNTEAFF. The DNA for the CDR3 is TGCGCCAGCAGCTTGGTTGTGGGTCCGAACACTGAAGCTTTCTTT.

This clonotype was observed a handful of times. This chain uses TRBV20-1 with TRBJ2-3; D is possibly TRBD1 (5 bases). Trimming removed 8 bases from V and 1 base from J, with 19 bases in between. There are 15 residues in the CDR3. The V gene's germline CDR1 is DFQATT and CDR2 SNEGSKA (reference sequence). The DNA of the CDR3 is TGCAGTAAAACCTCCCCTCTAGGGGGCACAGATACGCAGTATTTT. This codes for CSKTSPLGGTDTQYF.

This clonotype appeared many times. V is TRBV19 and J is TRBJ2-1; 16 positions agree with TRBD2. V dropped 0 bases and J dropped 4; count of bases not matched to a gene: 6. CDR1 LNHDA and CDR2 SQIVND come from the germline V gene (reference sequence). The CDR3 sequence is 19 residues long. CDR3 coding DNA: TGTGCCAGTAGTATAGATCTAGGGACTAGCGGGAGGGTATACAATGAGCAGTTCTTC. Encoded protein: CASSIDLGTSGRVYNEQFF.

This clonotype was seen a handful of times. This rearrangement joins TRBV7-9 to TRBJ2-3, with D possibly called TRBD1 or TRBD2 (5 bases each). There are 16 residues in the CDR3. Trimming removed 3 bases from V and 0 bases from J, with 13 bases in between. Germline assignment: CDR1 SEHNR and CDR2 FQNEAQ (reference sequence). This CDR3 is CASSFHSGTSTDTQYF. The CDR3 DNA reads TGTGCCAGCAGCTTCCACTCCGGGACCAGCACAGATACGCAGTATTTT.

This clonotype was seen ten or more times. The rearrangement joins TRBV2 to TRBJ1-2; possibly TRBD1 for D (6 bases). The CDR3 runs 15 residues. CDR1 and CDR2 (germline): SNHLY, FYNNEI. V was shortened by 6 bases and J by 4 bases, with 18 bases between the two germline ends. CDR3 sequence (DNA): TGTGCCAGCAGGCTTACCGGGACACCGATCTATGGCTACACCTTC. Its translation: CASRLTGTPIYGYTF.

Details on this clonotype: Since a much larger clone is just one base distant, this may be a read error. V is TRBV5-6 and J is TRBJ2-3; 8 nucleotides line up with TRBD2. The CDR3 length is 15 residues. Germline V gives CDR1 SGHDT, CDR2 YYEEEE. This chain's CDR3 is CASSRAGEGTETRYF. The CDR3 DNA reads TGTGCCAGCAGCCGAGCGGGAGAGGGCACAGAAACGCGGTATTTT.

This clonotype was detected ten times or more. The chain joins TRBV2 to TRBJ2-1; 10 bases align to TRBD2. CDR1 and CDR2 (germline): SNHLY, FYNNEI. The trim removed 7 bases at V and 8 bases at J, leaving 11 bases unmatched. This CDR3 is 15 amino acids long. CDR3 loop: CASNQREGVRHEQFF. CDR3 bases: TGTGCCAGCAACCAGCGGGAGGGAGTTCGTCATGAGCAGTTCTTC.

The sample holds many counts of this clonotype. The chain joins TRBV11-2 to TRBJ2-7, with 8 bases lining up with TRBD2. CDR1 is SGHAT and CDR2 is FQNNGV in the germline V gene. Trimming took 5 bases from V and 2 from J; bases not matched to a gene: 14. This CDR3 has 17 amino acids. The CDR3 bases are TGTGCCAGCAGCCCCTGGGAGGGCGGGAGGTCTACCTACGAGCAGTACTTC. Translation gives CASSPWEGGRSTYEQYF. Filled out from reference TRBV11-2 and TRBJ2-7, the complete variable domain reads EAGVAQSPRYKIIEKRQSVAFWCNPISGHATLYWYQQILGQGPKLLIQFQNNGVVDDSQLPKDRFSAERLKGVDSTLKIQPAKLEDSAVYLCASSPWEGGRSTYEQYFGPGTRLTVT.

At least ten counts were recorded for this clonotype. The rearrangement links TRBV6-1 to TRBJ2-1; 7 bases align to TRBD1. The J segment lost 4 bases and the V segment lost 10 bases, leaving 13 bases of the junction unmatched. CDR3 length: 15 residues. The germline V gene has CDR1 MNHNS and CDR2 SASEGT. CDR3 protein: CATSAWTGPYNEQFF. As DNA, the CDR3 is TGTGCCACCTCTGCTTGGACAGGACCTTACAATGAGCAGTTCTTC.